This T cell receptor (beta chain) emerged from a study of OX40 agonist ivuxolimab in advanced cancers. Study context: Ivuxolimab, an agonist antibody against OX40 (CD134), was given to patients. From roughly 20 to 85 years was the age range, with a mean of around 60 years, and roughly 83% were male.

Germline CDR1 and CDR2: MDHEN and SYDVKM. This CDR3 has 15 amino acids. The ends lost 4 bases at V and 6 bases at J; junction bases unmatched: 8. TCRdb's table, derived via immunoSEQ multiplex PCR, lists solely in-frame clones and lacks some. The table includes 50,000 to 75,000 clones, around 75% detected once. Worth noting for this clone: Its matching antigen is unknown.

Whole-study findings and limits: Expanded clones were, on average, more numerous among CD8+ T cells than CD4+. Both blood CD4+ and CD8+ T cells showed clonal growth by week 6 at 0.1 to 3.0 mg/kg.

The input for sequencing was CD4+ or CD8+ T cells sorted from blood, taken in a trial of the OX40 agonist ivuxolimab. The TCR sequence derives from an adult with an advanced solid tumor such as melanoma, head and neck, liver or kidney cancer. The chain combines TRBV28 with TRBJ1-2, with 10 bases matching TRBD1. CDR3 protein: CASSSSPGQGNGYTF. DNA for the CDR3: TGTGCCAGCAGTTCTTCTCCGGGACAGGGGAATGGCTACACCTTC.